This TCR beta chain comes out of a study of regulatory T cells in long-lasting Graves disease. Trimming cost V 3 bases and J 8 bases, with 23 bases left between them. CDR1 MDHEN and CDR2 SYDVKM come from the germline V gene. This CDR3 is 18 amino acids long. This clonotype was seen ten or more times. Construction of TCR beta libraries relied on iRepertoire HTBI primers and on Arm-PCR targeting CDR3 regions. TCRdb analysed the multiplex PCR reads with MiXCR anew, one entry per CDR3 protein. The data show 350,000 to 500,000 distinct CDR3 sequences, 13% to 15% seen once. Stated time point: newly diagnosed GD, antithyroid drugs for less than 3 months. The TCR library was prepared using RNA isolated from PBMCs. In each case, Graves' disease was diagnosed per American Thyroid Association guidelines. The data also belong to a second study, concerning T cells in Graves' hyperthyroidism and ophthalmopathy.

The chain employs TRBV28 and TRBJ1-6, with TRBD1 as a possible D gene (6 bases). The clonotype comes from a woman aged 45 to 65 with Graves disease. Source: peripheral blood mononuclear cells (PBMCs), taken at new diagnosis, from a patient treated with antithyroid drugs. The CDR3 nucleotides read TGTGCCAGCAGTTTGCCTATTGACAGGCCAATAGTTGATTCACCCCTCCACTTT. Its translation: CASSLPIDRPIVDSPLHF.